This T cell receptor (beta chain) is drawn from a study of molecular identifiers for immune sequencing clone quantification. TCRdb reanalysed the PCR reads using MiXCR and keeps one entry per CDR3 protein. The sample carries more than 450,000 distinct CDR3 sequences, about a fifth recorded once. The CDR3 is made up of 18 amino acids. The germline V gene encodes CDR1 GTSNPN and CDR2 SVGIG (reference sequence). The V and J ends lost 0 bases and 2 bases respectively, with 20 bases between them. It was from about 19,000 to 1,100,000 sorted cells, with 10%, 30% or 50% RNA, that naive CD8 libraries came. The chain carries TRBV30 and TRBJ1-5; the D gene is possibly TRBD1 (5 bases). This clonotype was sampled from a human donor in good health. Some libraries in this study had Jurkat cell RNA spiked in. The sequencing sample was made of naive CD8+ T cells from blood, with Jurkat cell RNA spiked in. Subset here: FACS-sorted CD8+CD4-CCR7+CD45RA+ naive T cells. CDR3 amino acids: CAWSVPQVGGCGNQPQHF. In DNA form, the CDR3 reads TGTGCCTGGAGTGTACCCCAGGTGGGGGGATGCGGCAATCAGCCCCAGCATTTT.